The T cell receptor (beta chain) described here comes from a study of vaccination and CD4 T cells after COVID-19. There are a few counts of this clonotype. Its antigen is as yet unknown. The sample's treatment: approximately 9-day PBMC culture with coronavirus spike peptide pools or control peptides (ViraFEST assay). Alongside 8 to 10 IU/ml IL-2 and 7.5 to 10 ug/ml peptide pools, PBMCs were cultured at under 2.5 million per well. The CDR3 is 15 amino acids. V shed 3 bases and J shed 4 bases, with 13 bases lying between them. Oncomine TCR Beta short-read sequencing was applied to DNA from cultured CD4+ T cells. TCRdb reanalysed the PCR reads using MiXCR and keeps one entry per CDR3 protein. The sample has approximately 11,000 distinct CDR3 sequences, roughly two fifths seen once.

The TCR was taken from a human donor who had recovered from COVID-19. Sequencing used CD4+ T cells from blood, cultured in vitro, obtained after SARS-CoV-2 vaccination. The rearrangement links TRBV12-3 or TRBV12-4 to TRBJ2-1; possibly TRBD2 for D (6 bases). The CDR3 loop is CASSFSGATYNEQFF. The CDR3, as DNA: TGTGCCAGCAGTTTCTCGGGAGCGACGTACAATGAGCAGTTCTTC.